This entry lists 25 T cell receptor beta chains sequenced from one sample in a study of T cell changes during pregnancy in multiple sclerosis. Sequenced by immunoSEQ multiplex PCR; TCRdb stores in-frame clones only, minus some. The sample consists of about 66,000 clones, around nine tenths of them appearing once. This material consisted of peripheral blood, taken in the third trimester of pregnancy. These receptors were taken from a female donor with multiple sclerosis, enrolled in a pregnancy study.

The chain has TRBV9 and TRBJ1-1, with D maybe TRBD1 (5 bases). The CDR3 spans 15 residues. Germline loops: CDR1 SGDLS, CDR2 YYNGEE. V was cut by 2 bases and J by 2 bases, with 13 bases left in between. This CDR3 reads CASSVSGGTNTEAFF. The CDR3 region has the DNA TGTGCCAGCAGCGTGTCGGGCGGGACTAACACTGAAGCTTTCTTT.

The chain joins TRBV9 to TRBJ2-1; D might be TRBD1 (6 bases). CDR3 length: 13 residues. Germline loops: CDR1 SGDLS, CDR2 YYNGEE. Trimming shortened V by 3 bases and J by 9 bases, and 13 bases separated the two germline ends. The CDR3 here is CASSAQGESEQFF. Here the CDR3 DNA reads TGTGCCAGCAGCGCACAGGGAGAGAGTGAGCAGTTCTTC.

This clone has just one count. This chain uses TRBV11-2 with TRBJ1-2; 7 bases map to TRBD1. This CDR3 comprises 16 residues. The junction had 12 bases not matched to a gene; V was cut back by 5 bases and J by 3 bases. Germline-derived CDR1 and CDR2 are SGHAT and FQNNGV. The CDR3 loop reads CASSPVRGPRHYGYTF. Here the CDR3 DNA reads TGTGCCAGCAGCCCAGTGAGGGGGCCCCGGCACTATGGCTACACCTTC.

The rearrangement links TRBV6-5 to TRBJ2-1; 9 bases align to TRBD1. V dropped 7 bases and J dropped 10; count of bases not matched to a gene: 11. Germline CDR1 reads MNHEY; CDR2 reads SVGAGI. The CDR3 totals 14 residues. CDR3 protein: CASTYGQGLNEQFF. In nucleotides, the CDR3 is TGTGCCAGCACCTATGGACAGGGGCTAAACGAGCAGTTCTTC.

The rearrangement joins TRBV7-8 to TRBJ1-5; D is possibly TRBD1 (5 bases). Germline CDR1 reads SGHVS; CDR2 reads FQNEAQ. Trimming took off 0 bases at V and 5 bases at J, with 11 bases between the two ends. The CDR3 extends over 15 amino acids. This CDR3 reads CASSLAGGGDQPQHF. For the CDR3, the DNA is TGTGCCAGCAGCTTAGCGGGGGGGGGAGATCAGCCCCAGCATTTT.

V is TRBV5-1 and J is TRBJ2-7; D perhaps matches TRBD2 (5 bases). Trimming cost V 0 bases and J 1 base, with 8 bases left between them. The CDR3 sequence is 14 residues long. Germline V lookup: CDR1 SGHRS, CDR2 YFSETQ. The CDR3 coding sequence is TGCGCCAGCAGCTTGGTACTAGAGTCCTACGAGCAGTACTTC. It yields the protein CASSLVLESYEQYF. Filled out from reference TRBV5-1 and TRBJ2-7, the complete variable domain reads KAGVTQTPRYLIKTRGQQVTLSCSPISGHRSVSWYQQTPGQGLQFLFEYFSETQRNKGNFPGRFSGRQFSNSRSEMNVSTLELGDSALYLCASSLVLESYEQYFGPGTRLTVT.

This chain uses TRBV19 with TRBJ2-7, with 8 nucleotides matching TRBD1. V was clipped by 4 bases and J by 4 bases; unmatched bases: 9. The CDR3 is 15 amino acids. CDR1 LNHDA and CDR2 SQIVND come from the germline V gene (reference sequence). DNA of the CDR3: TGTGCCAGTAGTACGAGGACAGGGCGAGGATACGAGCAGTACTTC. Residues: CASSTRTGRGYEQYF.

The CDR3 nucleotides are TGTGCCAGCACCTCAGGGGCCTCGACAGGCCAGCCCCAGCATTTT. As protein: CASTSGASTGQPQHF. This rearrangement joins TRBV28 to TRBJ1-5; D may be TRBD1 (6 bases). Germline V gene sequence: CDR1 MDHEN, CDR2 SYDVKM. This CDR3 is 15 amino acids long. V lost 7 bases and J 7 bases, leaving 20 bases between the germline ends.

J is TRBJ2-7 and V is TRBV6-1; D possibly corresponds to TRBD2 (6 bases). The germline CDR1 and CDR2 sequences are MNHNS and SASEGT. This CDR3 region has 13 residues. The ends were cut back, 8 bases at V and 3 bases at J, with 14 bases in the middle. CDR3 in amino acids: CASARDSFYEQYF. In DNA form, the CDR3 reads TGTGCCAGCGCCCGGGACTCGTTCTACGAGCAGTACTTC.

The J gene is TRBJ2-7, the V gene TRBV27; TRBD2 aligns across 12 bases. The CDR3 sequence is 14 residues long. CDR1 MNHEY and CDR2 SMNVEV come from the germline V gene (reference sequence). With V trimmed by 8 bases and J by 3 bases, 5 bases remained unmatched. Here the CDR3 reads CASEQTSGSYEQYF. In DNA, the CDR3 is TGTGCCAGCGAGCAGACTAGCGGGAGCTACGAGCAGTACTTC.

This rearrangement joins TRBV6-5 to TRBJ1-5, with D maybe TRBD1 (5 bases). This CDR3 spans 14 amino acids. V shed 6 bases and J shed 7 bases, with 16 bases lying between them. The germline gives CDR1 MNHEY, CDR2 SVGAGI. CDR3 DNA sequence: TGTGCCAGCAGGCGGGGCCCTGGAGGACAGCCCCAGCATTTT. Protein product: CASRRGPGGQPQHF.

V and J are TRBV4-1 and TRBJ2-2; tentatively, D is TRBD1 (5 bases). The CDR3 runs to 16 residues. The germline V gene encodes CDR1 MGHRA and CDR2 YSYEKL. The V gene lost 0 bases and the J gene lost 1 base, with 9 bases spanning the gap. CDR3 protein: CASSQDYQGNTGELFF. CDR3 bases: TGCGCCAGCAGCCAAGATTATCAGGGGAACACCGGGGAGCTGTTTTTT.

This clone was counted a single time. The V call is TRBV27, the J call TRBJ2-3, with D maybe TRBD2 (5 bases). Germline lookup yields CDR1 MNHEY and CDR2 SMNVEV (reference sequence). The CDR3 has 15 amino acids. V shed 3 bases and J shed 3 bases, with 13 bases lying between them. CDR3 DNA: TGTGCCAGCAGTTTGACTATGCGGAGGACAGATACGCAGTATTTT. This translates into CASSLTMRRTDTQYF.

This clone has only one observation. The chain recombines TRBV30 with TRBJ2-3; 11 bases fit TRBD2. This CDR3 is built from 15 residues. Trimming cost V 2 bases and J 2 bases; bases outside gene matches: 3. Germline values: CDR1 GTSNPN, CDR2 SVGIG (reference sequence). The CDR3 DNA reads TGTGCCTGGAGTATTAGCGGGAGGGACACAGATACGCAGTATTTT. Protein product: CAWSISGRDTDTQYF.

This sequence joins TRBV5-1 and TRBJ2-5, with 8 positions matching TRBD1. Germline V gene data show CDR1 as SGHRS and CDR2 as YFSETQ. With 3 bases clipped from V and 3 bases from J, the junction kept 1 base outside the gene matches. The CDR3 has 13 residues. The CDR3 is CASSWDRKETQYF. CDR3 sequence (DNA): TGCGCCAGCAGCTGGGACAGGAAAGAGACCCAGTACTTC.

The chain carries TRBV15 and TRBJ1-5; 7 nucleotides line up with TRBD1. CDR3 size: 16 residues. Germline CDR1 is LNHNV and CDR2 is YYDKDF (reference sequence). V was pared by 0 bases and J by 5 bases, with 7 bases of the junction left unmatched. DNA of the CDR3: TGTGCCACCAGCAGAGAAGTCAGCAGGGGGGATCAGCCCCAGCATTTT. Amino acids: CATSREVSRGDQPQHF. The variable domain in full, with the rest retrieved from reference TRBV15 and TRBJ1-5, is DAMVIQNPRYQVTQFGKPVTLSCSQTLNHNVMYWYQQKSSQAPKLLFHYYDKDFNNEADTPDNFQSRRPNTSFCFLDIRSPGLGDTAMYLCATSREVSRGDQPQHFGDGTRLSIL.

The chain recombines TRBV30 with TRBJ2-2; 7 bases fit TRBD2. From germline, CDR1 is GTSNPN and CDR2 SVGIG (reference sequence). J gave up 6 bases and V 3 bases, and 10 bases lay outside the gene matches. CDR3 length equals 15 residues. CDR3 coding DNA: TGTGCCTGGAGCGCCGTTGCGGGAGCCCCCGGGGAGCTGTTTTTT. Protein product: CAWSAVAGAPGELFF.

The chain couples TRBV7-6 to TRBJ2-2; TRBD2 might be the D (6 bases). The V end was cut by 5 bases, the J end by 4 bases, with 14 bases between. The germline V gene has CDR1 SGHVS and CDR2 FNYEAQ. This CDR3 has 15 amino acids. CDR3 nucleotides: TGTGCCAGCAGCGTCCGAGCGGGTGCCACCGGGGAGCTGTTTTTT. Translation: CASSVRAGATGELFF.

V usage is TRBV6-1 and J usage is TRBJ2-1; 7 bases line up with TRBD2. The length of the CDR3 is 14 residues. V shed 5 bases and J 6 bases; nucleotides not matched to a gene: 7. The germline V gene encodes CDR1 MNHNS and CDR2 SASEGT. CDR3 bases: TGTGCCAGCAGTTTTAGCGGGCAATCCAATGAGCAGTTCTTC. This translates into CASSFSGQSNEQFF.

The chain's CDR3 is CASNSGSTYEQYF. The CDR3 nucleotides are TGTGCCAGCAATTCGGGATCTACCTACGAGCAGTACTTC. The rearrangement links TRBV6-1 to TRBJ2-7; TRBD2 is a possible D gene (5 bases). V was trimmed by 7 bases and J by 2 bases, leaving 12 bases between them. The CDR3 loop spans 13 amino acids. CDR1 is MNHNS and CDR2 is SASEGT in the germline V gene.

The CDR3 bases are TGCGCCAGCAGCCAAGGGGGCAGAGTAGAAGCTTTCTTT. This gives the protein CASSQGGRVEAFF. The chain employs TRBV4-3 and TRBJ1-1, with D perhaps matching TRBD1 (5 bases). With 1 base removed from V and 8 bases from J, the gap between germline ends came to 11 bases. The germline gives CDR1 LGHNA, CDR2 YSLEER. CDR3 size: 13 residues.

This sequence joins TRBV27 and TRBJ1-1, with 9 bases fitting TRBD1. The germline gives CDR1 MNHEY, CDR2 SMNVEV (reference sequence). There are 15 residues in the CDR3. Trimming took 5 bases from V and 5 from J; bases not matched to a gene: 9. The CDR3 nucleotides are TGTGCCAGCAGTACCCCTGGGACAGGGCGGACTGAAGCTTTCTTT. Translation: CASSTPGTGRTEAFF.

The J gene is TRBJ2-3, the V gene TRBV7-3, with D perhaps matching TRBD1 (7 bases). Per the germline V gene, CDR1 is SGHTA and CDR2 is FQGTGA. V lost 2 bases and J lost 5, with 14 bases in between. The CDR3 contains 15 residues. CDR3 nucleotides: TGTGCCAGCAGCTTAGGAGGGGGCATGGGAGATACGCAGTATTTT. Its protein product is CASSLGGGMGDTQYF.

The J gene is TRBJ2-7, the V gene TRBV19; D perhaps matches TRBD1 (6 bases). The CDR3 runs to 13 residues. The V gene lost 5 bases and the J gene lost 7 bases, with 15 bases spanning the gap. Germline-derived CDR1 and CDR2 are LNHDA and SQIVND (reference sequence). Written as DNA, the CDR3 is TGTGCCAGTAGTCCTGGACAGTCTCAAGAGCAGTACTTC. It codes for CASSPGQSQEQYF. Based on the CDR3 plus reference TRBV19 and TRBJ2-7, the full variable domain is DGGITQSPKYLFRKEGQNVTLSCEQNLNHDAMYWYRQDPGQGLRLIYYSQIVNDFQKGDIAEGYSVSREKKESFPLTVTSAQKNPTAFYLCASSPGQSQEQYFGPGTRLTVT.

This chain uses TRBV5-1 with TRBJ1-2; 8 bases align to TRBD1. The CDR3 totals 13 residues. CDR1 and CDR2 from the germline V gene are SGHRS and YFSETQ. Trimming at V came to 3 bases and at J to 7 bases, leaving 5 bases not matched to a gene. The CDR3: CASSSQQGGGYTF. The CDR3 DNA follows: TGCGCCAGCAGCTCTCAACAGGGGGGTGGCTACACCTTC.